This T cell receptor beta chain was captured in a study of cytomegalovirus exposure and HLA in healthy donors. The wider study: The roughly 130 validation repertoires used the same platform as the roughly 720 first-cohort repertoires (as reported by a later analysis).

On this clone: Antigen specificity is unknown.

There are 13 residues in the CDR3. CDR1 and CDR2 (germline): GTSNPN, SVGIG (reference sequence). V trimming: 7 bases; J trimming: 2 bases; junction bases outside the gene matches: 4. The study's findings and limits: Researchers counted roughly 150 TCR beta chains as cytomegalovirus-associated. Most observed TCR sequences were rare, whereas some public TCRs were detected in many donors.

TCRdb keeps only in-frame clones here, not all; method: immunoSEQ multiplex PCR. Among 120,000 or so clones listed, about 91% were seen once. This chain connects TRBV30 to TRBJ1-3; 8 bases match TRBD1. This sequence originates from a woman younger than 35 in good health and CMV-seronegative. The sample comprised PBMCs. In DNA form, the CDR3 reads TGTGCCTTCGGACAGGGCCCTGGAAACACCATATATTTT. This encodes CAFGQGPGNTIYF.